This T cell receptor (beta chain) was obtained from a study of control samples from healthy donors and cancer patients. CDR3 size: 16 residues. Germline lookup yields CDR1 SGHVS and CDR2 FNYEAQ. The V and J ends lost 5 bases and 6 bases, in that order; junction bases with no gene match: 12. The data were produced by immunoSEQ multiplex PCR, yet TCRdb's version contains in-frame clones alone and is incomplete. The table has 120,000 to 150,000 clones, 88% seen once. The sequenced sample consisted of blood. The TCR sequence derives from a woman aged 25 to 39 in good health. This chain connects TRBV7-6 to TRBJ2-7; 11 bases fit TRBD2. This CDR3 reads CASSLTATSGNVEQYF. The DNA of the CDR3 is TGTGCCAGCAGCCTTACTGCGACTAGCGGGAACGTCGAGCAGTACTTC.